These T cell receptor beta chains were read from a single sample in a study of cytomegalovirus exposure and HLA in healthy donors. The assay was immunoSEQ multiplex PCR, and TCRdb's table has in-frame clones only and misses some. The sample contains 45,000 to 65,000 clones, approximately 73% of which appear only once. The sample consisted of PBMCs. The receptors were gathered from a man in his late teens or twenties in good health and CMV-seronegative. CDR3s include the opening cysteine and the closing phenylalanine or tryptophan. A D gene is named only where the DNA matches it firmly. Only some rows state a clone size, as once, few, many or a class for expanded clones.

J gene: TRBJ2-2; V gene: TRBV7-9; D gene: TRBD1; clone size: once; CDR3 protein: CASSSGTGRTGELFF; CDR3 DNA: TGTGCCAGCAGCTCTGGGACAGGGCGCACCGGGGAGCTGTTTTTT
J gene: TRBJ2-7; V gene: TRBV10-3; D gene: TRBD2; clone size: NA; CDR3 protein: CAISVAGQPYEQYF; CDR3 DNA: TGTGCCATCAGCGTAGCGGGACAACCCTACGAGCAGTACTTC
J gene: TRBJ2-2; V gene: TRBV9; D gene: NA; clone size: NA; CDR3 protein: CASSRKVAESGELFF; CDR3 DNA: TGTGCCAGCAGCAGAAAAGTAGCCGAGAGCGGGGAGCTGTTTTTT
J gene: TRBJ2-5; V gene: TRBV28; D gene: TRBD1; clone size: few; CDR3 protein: CASRRQGQETQYF; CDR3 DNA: TGTGCCAGCAGAAGACAGGGACAAGAGACCCAGTACTTC
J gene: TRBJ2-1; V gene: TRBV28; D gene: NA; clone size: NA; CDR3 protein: CASSPPPVAGSGRKGEQFF; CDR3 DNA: TGTGCCAGCAGTCCCCCTCCCGTGGCTGGGAGCGGACGGAAGGGTGAGCAGTTCTTC
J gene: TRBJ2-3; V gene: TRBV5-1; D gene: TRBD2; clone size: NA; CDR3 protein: CASSTAGTSREVQYF; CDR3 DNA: TGCGCCAGCAGCACCGCCGGGACTAGCCGAGAAGTGCAGTATTTT
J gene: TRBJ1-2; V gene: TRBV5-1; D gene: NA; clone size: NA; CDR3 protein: CASSELDANYGYTF; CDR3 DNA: TGCGCCAGCAGCGAGCTAGACGCTAACTATGGCTACACCTTC
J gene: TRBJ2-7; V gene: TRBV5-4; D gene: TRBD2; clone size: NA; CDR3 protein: CASSLLSGGSYEQYF; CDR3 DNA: TGTGCCAGCAGCCTCCTTAGCGGGGGCTCCTACGAGCAGTACTTC
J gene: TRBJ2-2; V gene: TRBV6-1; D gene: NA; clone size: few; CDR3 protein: CASSEAGGGTGELFF; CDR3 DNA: TGTGCCAGCAGTGAAGCGGGAGGTGGTACCGGGGAGCTGTTTTTT
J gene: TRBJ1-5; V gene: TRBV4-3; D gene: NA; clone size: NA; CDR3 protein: CASSQDRTGNQPQHF; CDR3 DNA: TGCGCCAGCAGCCAAGATCGGACAGGCAATCAGCCCCAGCATTTT
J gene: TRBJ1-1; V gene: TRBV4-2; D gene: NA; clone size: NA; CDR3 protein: CASSQPMAVFTEAFF; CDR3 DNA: TGTGCCAGCAGCCAACCGATGGCAGTCTTCACTGAAGCTTTCTTT
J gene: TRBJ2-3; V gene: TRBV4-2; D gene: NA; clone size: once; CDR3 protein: CASSQERTDTQYF; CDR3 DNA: TGTGCCAGCAGCCAAGAGAGGACAGATACGCAGTATTTT